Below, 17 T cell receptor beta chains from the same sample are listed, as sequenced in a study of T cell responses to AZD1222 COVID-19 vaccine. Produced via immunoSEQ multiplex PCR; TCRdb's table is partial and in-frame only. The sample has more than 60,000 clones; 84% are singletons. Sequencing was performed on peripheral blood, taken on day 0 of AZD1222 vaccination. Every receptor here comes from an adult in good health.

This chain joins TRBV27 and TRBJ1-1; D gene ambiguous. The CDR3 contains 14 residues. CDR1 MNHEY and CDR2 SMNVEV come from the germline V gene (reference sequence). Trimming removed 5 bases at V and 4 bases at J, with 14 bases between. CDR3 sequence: CASSPDSRPTEAFF. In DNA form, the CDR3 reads TGTGCCAGCAGTCCGGACTCTCGCCCCACTGAAGCTTTCTTT.

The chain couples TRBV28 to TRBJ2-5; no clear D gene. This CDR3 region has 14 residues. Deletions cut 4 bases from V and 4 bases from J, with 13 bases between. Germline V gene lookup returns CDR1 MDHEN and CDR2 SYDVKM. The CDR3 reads CASSSTPGRETQYF. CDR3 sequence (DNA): TGTGCCAGCAGTTCAACCCCCGGCCGAGAGACCCAGTACTTC.

CDR3 coding DNA: TGTGCCAGCAGCTTTGGGGTTACCGGGGAGCTGTTTTTT. It yields the protein CASSFGVTGELFF. The chain combines TRBV7-8 with TRBJ2-2; D is uncertain. V was shortened by 3 bases and J by 5 bases, with 7 bases between the two germline ends. The CDR3 extends over 13 amino acids. Germline V gene data show CDR1 as SGHVS and CDR2 as FQNEAQ.

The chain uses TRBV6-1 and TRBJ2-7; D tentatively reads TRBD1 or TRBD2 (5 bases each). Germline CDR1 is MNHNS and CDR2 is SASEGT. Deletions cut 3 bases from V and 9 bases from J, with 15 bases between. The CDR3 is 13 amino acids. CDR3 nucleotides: TGTGCCAGCAGTGACCGGGGCCCGGCAGTGCAGTACTTC. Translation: CASSDRGPAVQYF.

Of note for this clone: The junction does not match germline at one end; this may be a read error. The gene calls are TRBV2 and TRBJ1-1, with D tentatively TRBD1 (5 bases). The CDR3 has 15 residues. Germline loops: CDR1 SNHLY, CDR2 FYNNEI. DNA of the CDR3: TGTGCCAGCAGCGAAGGTTGGGGCCGGAACACTGAAGCTTTCTTT. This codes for CASSEGWGRNTEAFF.

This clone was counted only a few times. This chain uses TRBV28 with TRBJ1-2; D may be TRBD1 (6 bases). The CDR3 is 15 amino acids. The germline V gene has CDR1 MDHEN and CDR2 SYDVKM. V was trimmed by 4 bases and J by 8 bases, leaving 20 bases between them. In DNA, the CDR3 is TGTGCCAGCAGTTCGGGGACATCTCAATTGGGGGGCTACACCTTC. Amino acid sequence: CASSSGTSQLGGYTF.

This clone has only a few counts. CDR3 residues: CASSLYNEQFF. In DNA, the CDR3 is TGTGCCAGCAGTTTATACAATGAGCAGTTCTTC. The chain joins TRBV27 to TRBJ2-1; D ambiguous. Germline values: CDR1 MNHEY, CDR2 SMNVEV (reference sequence). This CDR3 has 11 residues. V was pared by 1 base and J by 5 bases, with 0 bases between.

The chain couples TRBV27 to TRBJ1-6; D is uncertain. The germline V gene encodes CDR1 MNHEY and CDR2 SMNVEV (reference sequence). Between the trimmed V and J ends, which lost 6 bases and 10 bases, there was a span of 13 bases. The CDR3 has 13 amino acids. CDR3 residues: CASSYASNSPLHF. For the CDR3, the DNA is TGTGCCAGCAGCTACGCCTCTAACTCACCCCTCCACTTT.

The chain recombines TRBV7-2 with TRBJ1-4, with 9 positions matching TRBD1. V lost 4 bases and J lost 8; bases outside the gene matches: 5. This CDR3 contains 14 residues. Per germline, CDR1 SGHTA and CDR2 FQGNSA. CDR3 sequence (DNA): TGTGCCAGCAGCTCGGACAGGGGAGGCGAAAAACTGTTTTTT. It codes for CASSSDRGGEKLFF.

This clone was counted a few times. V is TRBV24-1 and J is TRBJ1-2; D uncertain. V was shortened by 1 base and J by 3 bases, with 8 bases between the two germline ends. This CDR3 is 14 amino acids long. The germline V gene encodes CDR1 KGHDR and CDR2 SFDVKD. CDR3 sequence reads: CATSDLNSYYGYTF. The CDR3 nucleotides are TGTGCCACCAGTGATTTAAACAGTTACTATGGCTACACCTTC.

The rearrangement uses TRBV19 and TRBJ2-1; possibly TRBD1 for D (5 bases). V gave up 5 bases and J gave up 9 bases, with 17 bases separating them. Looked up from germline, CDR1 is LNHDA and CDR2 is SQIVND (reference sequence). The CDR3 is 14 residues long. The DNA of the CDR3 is TGTGCCAGTAGTTTTCTAAGGGGTAGGGGTGAGCAGTTCTTC. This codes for CASSFLRGRGEQFF.

CDR3 in amino acids: CATSDLGTSYGYTF. CDR3 nucleotide sequence: TGTGCCACCAGTGATCTTGGGACCAGCTATGGCTACACCTTC. The chain has TRBV24-1 and TRBJ1-2, with TRBD1 as a possible D gene (5 bases). The V end lost 3 bases, the J end lost 4 bases, and 11 bases lay between the germline ends. Germline values: CDR1 KGHDR, CDR2 SFDVKD. The CDR3 is 14 amino acids.

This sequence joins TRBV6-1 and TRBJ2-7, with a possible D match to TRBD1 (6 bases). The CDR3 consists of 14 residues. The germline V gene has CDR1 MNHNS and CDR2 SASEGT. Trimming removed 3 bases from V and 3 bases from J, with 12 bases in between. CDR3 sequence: CASSEGPRGYEQYF. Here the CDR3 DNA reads TGTGCCAGCAGTGAGGGACCCAGGGGCTACGAGCAGTACTTC.

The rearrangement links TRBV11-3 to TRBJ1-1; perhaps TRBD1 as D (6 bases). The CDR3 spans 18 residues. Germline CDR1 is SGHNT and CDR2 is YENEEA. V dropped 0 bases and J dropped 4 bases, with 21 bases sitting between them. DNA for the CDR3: TGTGCCAGCAGCTTAGATCGTGTTGGGGGGGGCCCGACCACTGAAGCTTTCTTT. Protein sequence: CASSLDRVGGGPTTEAFF.

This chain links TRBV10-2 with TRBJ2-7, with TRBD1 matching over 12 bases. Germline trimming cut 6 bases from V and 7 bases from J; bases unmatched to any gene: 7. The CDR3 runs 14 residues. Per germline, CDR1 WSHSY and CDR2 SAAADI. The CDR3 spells CASRGGQGAREQYV. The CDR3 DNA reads TGCGCCAGCAGGGGGGGACAGGGGGCGAGGGAGCAGTACGTC.

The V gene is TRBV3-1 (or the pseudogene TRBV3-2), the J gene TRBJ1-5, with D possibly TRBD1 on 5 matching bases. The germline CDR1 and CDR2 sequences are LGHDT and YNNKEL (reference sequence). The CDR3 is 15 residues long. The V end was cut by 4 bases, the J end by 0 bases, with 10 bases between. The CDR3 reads CASSLGTYSNQPQHF. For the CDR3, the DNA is TGTGCCAGCAGCCTCGGGACCTATAGCAATCAGCCCCAGCATTTT.

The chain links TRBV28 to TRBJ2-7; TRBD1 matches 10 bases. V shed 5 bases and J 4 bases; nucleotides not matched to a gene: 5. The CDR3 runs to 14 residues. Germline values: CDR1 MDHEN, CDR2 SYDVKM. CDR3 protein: CASSPWDRGYEQYF. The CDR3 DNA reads TGTGCCAGCAGTCCGTGGGACAGGGGTTACGAGCAGTACTTC.